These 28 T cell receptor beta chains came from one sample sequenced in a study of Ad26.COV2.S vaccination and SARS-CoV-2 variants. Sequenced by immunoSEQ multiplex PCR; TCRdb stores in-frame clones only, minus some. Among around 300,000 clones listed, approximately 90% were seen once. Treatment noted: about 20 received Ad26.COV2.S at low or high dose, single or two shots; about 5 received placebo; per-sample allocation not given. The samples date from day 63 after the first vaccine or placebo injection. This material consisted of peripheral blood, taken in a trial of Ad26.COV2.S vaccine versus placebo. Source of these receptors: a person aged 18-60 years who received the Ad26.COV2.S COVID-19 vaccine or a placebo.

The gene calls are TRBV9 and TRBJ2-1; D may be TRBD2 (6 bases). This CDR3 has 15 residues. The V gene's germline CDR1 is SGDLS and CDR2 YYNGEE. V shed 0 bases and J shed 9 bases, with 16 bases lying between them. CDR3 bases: TGTGCCAGCAGCGTAGCGGGACTTCCCGACGGTGAGCAGTTCTTC. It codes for CASSVAGLPDGEQFF.

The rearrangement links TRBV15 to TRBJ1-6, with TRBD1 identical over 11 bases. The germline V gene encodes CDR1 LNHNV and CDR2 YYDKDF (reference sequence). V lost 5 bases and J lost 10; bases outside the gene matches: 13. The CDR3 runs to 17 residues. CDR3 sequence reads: CATSPDGTGGGGSPLHF. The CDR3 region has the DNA TGTGCCACCAGCCCCGACGGGACAGGGGGGGGAGGATCACCCCTCCACTTT.

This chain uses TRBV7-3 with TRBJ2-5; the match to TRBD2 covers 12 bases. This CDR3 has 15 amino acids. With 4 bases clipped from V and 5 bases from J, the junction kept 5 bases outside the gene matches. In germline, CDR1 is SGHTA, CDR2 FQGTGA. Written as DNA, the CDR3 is TGTGCCAGCAGCTCTAGCGGGGGGGTTCAGGAGACCCAGTACTTC. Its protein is CASSSSGGVQETQYF.

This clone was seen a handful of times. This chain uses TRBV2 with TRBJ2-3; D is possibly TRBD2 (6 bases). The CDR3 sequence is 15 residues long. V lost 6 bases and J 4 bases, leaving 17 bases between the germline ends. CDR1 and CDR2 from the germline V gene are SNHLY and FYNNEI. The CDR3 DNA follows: TGTGCCAGCAGGGGGGACTCATCATCGGCAGATACGCAGTATTTT. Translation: CASRGDSSSADTQYF.

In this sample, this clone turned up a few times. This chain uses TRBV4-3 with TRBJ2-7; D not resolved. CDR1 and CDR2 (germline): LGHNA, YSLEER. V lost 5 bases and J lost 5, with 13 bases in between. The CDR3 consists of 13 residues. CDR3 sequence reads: CASSKSSFDEQYF. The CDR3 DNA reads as TGCGCCAGCAGCAAGTCATCATTCGACGAGCAGTACTTC.

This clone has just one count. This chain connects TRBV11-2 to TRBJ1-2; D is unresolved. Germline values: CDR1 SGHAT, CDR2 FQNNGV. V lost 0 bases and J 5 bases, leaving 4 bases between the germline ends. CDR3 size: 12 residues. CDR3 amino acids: CASSLEFYGYTF. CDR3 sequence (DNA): TGTGCCAGCAGCTTAGAATTTTATGGCTACACCTTC.

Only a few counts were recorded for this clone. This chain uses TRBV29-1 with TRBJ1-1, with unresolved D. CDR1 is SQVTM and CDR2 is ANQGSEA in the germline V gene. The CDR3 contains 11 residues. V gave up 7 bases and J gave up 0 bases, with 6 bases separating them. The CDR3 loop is CSARLNTEAFF. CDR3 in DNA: TGCAGCGCCCGGCTGAACACTGAAGCTTTCTTT.

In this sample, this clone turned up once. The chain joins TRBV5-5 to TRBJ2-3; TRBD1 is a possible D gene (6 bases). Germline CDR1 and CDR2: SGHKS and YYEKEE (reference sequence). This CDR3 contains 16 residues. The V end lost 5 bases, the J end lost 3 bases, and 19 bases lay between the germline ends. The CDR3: CASRTTNRVLTDTQYF. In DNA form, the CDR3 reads TGTGCCAGCAGGACAACGAACAGGGTTCTGACAGATACGCAGTATTTT.

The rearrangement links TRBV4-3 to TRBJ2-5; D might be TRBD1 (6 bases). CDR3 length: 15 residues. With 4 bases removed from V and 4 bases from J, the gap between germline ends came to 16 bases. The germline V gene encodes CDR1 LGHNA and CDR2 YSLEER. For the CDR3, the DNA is TGCGCCAGCAGCCGTTGGACAGAACCTGGAGAGACCCAGTACTTC. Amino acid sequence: CASSRWTEPGETQYF.

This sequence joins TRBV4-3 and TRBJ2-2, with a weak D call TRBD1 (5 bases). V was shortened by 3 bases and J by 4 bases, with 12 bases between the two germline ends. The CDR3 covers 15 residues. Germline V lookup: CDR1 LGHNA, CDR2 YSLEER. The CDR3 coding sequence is TGCGCCAGCAGCCAGCAGGGTCCCCTCACCGGGGAGCTGTTTTTT. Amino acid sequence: CASSQQGPLTGELFF.

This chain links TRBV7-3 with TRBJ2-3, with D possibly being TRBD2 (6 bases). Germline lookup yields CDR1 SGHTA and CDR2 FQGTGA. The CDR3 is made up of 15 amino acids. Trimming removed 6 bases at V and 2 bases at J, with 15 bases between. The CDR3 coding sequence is TGTGCCAGCAGGAGGACTAATGATCTCACAGATACGCAGTATTTT. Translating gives CASRRTNDLTDTQYF. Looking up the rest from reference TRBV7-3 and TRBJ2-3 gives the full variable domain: GAGVSQTPSNKVTEKGKYVELRCDPISGHTALYWYRQSLGQGPEFLIYFQGTGAADDSGLPNDRFFAVRPEGSVSTLKIQRTERGDSAVYLCASRRTNDLTDTQYFGPGTRLTVL.

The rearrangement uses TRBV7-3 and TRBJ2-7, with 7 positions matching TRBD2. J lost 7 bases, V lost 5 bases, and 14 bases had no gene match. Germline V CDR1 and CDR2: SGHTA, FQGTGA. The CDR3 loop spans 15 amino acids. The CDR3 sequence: CASSPTGGSGKEQYF. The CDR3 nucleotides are TGTGCCAGCAGCCCCACCGGGGGGTCGGGTAAGGAGCAGTACTTC.

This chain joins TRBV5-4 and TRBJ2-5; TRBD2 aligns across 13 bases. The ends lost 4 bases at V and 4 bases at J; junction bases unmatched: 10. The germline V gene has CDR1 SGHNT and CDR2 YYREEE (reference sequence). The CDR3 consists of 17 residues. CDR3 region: CASSRLAGGPGGETQYF. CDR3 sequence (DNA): TGTGCCAGCAGCAGACTAGCGGGAGGCCCAGGTGGAGAGACCCAGTACTTC.

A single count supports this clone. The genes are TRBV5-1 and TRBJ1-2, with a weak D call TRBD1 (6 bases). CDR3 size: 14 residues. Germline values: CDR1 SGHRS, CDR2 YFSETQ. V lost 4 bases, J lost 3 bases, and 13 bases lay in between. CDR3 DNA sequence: TGCGCCAGCAGCCCTGGTAGGGGGGACTATGGCTACACCTTC. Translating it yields CASSPGRGDYGYTF.

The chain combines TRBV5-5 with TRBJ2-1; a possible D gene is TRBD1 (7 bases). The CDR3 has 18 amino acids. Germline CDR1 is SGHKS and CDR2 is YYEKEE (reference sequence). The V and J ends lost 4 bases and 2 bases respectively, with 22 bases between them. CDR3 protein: CASSIFAGGGATYNEQFF. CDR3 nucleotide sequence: TGTGCCAGCAGCATTTTTGCTGGAGGGGGCGCGACCTACAATGAGCAGTTCTTC.

CDR3: CASSPGTSGRAREQYF. CDR3 nucleotides: TGTGCCAGCAGTCCCGGGACTAGCGGGAGGGCCCGGGAGCAGTACTTC. The chain has TRBV6-4 and TRBJ2-7; 16 nucleotides line up with TRBD2. Germline CDR1 reads MRHNA; CDR2 reads SNTAGT. Germline trimming cut 5 bases from V and 7 bases from J; bases unmatched to any gene: 8. The CDR3 runs 16 residues.

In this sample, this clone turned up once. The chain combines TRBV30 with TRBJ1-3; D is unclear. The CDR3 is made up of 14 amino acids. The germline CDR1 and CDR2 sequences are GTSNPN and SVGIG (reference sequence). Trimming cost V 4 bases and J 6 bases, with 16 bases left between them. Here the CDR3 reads CAWTGVGISNTIYF. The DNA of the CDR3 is TGTGCCTGGACTGGGGTTGGGATCTCAAACACCATATATTTT.

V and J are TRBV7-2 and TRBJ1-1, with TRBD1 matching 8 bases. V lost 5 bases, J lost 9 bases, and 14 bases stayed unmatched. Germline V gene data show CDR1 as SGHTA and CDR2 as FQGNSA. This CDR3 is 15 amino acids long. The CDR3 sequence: CASSTQSSGGGKAFF. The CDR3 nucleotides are TGTGCCAGCAGCACCCAGAGTTCAGGGGGCGGAAAAGCTTTCTTT.

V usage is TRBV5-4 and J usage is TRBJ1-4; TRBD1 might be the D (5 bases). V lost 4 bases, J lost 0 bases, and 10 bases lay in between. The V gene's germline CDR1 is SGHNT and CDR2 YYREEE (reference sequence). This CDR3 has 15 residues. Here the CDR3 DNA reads TGTGCCAGCAGCCAGGGAGGGGCAACTAATGAAAAACTGTTTTTT. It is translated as CASSQGGATNEKLFF.

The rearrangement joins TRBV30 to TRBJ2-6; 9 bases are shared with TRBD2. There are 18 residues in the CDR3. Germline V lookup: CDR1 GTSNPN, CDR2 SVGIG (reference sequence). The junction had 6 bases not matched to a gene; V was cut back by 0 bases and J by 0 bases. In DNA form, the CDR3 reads TGTGCCTGGAGTGTAAAGCGGGGGGTCTCCTCTGGGGCCAACGTCCTGACTTTC. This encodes CAWSVKRGVSSGANVLTF.

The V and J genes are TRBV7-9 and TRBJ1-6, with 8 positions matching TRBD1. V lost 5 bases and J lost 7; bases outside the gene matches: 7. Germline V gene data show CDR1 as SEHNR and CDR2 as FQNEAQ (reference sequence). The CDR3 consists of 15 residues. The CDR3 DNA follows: TGTGCCAGCAGCCTGGCCACAGGGGGAAATTCACCCCTCCACTTT. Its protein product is CASSLATGGNSPLHF.

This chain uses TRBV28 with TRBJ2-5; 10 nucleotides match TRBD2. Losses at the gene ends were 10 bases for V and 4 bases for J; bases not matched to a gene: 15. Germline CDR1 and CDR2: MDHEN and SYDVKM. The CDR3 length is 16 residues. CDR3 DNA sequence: TGTGCCACCTCAAACCGGCTAGCGGGAGAATCAGAGACCCAGTACTTC. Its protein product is CATSNRLAGESETQYF.

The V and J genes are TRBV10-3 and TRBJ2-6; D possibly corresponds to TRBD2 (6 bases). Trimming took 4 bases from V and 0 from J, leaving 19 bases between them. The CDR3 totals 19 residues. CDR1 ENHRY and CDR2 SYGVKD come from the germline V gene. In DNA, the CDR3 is TGTGCCATCAGTGGGAACTCGACTAGTCCGACCTCTGGGGCCAACGTCCTGACTTTC. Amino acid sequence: CAISGNSTSPTSGANVLTF.

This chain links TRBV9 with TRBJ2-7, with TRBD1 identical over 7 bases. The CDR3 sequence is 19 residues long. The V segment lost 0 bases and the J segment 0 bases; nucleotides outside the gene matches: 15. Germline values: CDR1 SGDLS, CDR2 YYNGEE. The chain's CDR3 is CASSVGGRQGATRSYEQYF. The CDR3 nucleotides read TGTGCCAGCAGCGTAGGGGGAAGACAGGGAGCTACCCGCTCCTACGAGCAGTACTTC.

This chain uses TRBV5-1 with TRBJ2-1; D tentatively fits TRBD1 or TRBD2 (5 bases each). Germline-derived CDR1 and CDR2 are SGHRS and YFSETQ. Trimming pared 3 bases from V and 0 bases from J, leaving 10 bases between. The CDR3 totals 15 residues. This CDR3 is CASSWTGPSYNEQFF. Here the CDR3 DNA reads TGCGCCAGCAGCTGGACGGGGCCCTCCTACAATGAGCAGTTCTTC.

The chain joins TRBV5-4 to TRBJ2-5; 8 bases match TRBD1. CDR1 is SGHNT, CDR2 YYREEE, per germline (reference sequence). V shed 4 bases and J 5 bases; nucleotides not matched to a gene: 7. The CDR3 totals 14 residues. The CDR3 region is CASSLGQAGETQYF. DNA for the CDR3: TGTGCCAGCAGCCTGGGACAGGCGGGTGAGACCCAGTACTTC.

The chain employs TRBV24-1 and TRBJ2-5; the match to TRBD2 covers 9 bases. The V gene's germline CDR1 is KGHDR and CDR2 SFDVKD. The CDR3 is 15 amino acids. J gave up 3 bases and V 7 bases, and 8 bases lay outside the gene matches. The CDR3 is CATSPGGRAKETQYF. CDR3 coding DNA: TGTGCCACCAGCCCGGGCGGGAGGGCTAAAGAGACCCAGTACTTC.

CDR3 DNA: TGTGCCAGTAGTGCCCGTTTTTGGGACGAGCAGTACTTC. This translates into CASSARFWDEQYF. This chain connects TRBV19 to TRBJ2-7; no definite D call. The V end lost 5 bases, the J end lost 5 bases, and 13 bases lay between the germline ends. The CDR3 covers 13 residues. Germline V lookup: CDR1 LNHDA, CDR2 SQIVND (reference sequence).